This T cell receptor (beta chain) originates from a study of cytomegalovirus exposure and HLA in healthy donors. In the study overall: There were approximately 400 genotyped donors. Of these, roughly 80% fell in the genetic ancestry cluster associated with self-reported Caucasian donors.

This clone was counted a single time. The antigen is unknown. The CDR3 totals 14 residues. Trimming at V came to 6 bases and at J to 6 bases, leaving 7 bases not matched to a gene. Study outcomes and limitations: Presence/absence results assume similar sequencing depth per donor, which may not hold. Cytomegalovirus status was reportedly diagnosed by the classifier with high sensitivity and specificity.

It was with 60 Vbeta and 13 Jbeta primers that the PCR ran. Repertoires were generated with immunoSEQ multiplex PCR, while TCRdb's copy carries only in-frame clones and drops some. The sample lists about 120,000 clones, 63% occurring once. Sequencing was performed on PBMCs. The genes are TRBV5-3 and TRBJ2-2, with 8 bases lining up with TRBD2. TRBV5-3 is designated an ORF whose function remains uncertain. This clonotype was obtained from a man aged 40-55 years in good health and CMV-seropositive. CDR3 in amino acids: CARTLSGVAGELFF. The DNA for the CDR3 is TGTGCCAGAACCCTTAGCGGGGTTGCCGGGGAGCTGTTTTTT.